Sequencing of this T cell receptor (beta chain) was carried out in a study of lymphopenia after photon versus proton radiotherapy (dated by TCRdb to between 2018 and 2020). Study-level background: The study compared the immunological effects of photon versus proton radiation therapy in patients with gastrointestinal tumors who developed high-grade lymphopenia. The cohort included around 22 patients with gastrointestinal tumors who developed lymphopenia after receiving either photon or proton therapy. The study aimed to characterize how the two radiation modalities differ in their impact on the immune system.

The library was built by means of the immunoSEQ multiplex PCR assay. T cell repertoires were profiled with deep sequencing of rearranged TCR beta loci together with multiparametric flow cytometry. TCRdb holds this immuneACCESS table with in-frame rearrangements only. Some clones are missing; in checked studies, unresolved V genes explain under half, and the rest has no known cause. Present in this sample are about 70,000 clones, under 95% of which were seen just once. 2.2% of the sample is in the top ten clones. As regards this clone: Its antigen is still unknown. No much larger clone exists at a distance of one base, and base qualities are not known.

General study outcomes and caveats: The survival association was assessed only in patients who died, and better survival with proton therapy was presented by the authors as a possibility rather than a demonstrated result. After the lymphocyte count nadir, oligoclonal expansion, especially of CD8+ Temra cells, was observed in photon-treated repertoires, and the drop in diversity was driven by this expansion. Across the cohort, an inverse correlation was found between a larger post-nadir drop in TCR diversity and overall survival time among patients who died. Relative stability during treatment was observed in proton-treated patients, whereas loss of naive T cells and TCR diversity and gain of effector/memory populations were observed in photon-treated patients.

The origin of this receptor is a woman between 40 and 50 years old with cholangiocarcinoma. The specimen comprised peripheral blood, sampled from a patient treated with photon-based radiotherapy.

The nucleotides read TGTGCCAGCAGCGAAAGACAGGTCCCCCGGGATACGCAGTATTTT. This is translated as CASSERQVPRDTQYF. Recombination joined TRBV11-2 with TRBJ2-3; a tentative D call is TRBD1 (6 bases match). From its cysteine to its phenylalanine, the CDR3 spans 15 amino acids. Only the CDR3 DNA stays, 45 bases, in frame from base 1. V is reduced by 5 bases and J by 6 bases, leaving a spacing of 18 bases between them. Via the germline V gene, CDR1 is SGHAT and CDR2 FQNNGV.